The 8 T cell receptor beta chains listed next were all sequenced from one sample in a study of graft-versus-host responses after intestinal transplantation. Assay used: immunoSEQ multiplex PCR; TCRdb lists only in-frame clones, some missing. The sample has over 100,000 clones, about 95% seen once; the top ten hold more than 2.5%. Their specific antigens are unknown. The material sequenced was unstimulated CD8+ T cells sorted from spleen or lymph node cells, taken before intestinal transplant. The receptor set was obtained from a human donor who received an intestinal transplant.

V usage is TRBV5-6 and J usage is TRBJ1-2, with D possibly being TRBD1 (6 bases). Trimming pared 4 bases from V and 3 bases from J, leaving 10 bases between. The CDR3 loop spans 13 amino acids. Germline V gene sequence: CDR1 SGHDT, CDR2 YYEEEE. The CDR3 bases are TGTGCCAGCAGCGTAGGGGGTTACTATGGCTACACCTTC. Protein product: CASSVGGYYGYTF.

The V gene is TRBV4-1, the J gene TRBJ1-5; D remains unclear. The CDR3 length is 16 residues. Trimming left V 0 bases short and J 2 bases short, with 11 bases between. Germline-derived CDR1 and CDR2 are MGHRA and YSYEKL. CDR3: CASSQDLGWGNQPQHF. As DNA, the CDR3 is TGCGCCAGCAGCCAAGATCTCGGTTGGGGCAATCAGCCCCAGCATTTT.

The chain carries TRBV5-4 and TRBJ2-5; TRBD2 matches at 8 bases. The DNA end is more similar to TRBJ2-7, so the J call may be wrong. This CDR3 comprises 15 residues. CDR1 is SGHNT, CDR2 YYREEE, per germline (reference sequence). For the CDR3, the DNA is TGTGCCAGCAGCCTAGGGACTAGTCCGGGGGACGAGCAGTACTTC. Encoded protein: CASSLGTSPGDEQYF.

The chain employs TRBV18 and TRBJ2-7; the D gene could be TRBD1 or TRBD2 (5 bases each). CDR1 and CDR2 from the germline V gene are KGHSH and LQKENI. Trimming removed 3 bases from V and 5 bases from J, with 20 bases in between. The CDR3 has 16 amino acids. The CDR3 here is CASSPPGRIIPNEQYF. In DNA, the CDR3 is TGTGCCAGCTCACCTCCGGGACGTATAATCCCGAACGAGCAGTACTTC.

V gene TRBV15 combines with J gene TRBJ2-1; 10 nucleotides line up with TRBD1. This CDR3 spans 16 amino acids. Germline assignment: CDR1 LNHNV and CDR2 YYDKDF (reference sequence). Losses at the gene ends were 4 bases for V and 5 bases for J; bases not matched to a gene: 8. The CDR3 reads CATSNTRTGGDNEQFF. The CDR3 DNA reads TGTGCCACCAGCAACACTCGGACAGGGGGTGACAATGAGCAGTTCTTC.

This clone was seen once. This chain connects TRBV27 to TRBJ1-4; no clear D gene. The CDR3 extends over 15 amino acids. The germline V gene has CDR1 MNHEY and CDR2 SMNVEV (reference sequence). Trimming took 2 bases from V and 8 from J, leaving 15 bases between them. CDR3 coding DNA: TGTGCCAGCAGTTTAAATCCCGGGGTGAACGAAAAACTGTTTTTT. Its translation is CASSLNPGVNEKLFF.

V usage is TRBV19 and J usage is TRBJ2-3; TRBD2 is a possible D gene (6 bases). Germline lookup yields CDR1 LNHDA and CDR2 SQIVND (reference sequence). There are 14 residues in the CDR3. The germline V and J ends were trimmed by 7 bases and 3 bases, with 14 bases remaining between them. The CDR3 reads CASTERAGTDTQYF. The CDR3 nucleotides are TGTGCCAGTACCGAGCGGGCCGGGACAGATACGCAGTATTTT.

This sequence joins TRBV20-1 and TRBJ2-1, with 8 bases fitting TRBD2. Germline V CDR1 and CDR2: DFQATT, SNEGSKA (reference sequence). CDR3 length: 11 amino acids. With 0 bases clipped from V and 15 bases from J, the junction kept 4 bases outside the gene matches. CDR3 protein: CSARDGAGGFF. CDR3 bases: TGCAGTGCTAGAGATGGGGCGGGAGGGTTCTTC.